This T cell receptor beta chain appears in the sequencing data of a study of control samples from healthy donors and cancer patients (TCRdb year 2020). Regarding this clone: Its antigen has not been determined.

Including cysteine and phenylalanine, the CDR3 has 12 amino acids. Left in the record is the CDR3 DNA by itself, 36 bases read in frame from the first base. The germline V gene (reference sequence) sets CDR1 to SGHNT and CDR2 to YYREEE. Compared with germline, V lacks 5 bases and J lacks 8 bases; bases without a gene match: 6. The receptor library was made with the immunoSEQ multiplex PCR assay. The table was pulled from immuneACCESS by TCRdb, which kept in-frame rearrangements only. Such tables lose some clones; where checked, under half of the loss comes from unresolved V genes, and the rest has no known cause. The table for this sample lists approximately 190,000 clones. The top ten constitute 2% to 2.5% of the sample.

Here the chain combines TRBV5-4 and TRBJ1-1; 7 central bases correspond to TRBD1. Sample: blood. The TCR comes from a woman aged 25 to 39 in good health. The DNA sequence is TGTGCCAGCAGAGGACAGGAGGGAGAAGCTTTCTTT. Its protein is CASRGQEGEAFF.